This T cell receptor (beta chain) was identified in a study of control samples from healthy donors and cancer patients (dated by TCRdb to about 2020). Note on this clone: The specificity of this receptor is unknown. Base quality data are lacking; no much larger clone is found one base away.

Library preparation used the immunoSEQ multiplex PCR assay. The source is immuneACCESS, and TCRdb retained only in-frame sequences with V and J called. Part of the clones is not carried over; for the studies checked, unresolved V genes explain less than half of this, and the remainder is unexplained. The sample table shows 150,000 to 200,000 clones, and about 94% are seen once. Together, the top ten hold less than 0.75% of the sample. The CDR3 runs 14 amino acids, cysteine and phenylalanine included. The DNA shown is the 42-base CDR3, in frame from base 1. The germline V gene supplies CDR1 MGHRA and CDR2 YSYEKL. Trimming removed 1 base from V and 6 bases from J, leaving 11 bases between the germline ends.

The chain is encoded by TRBV4-1 joined to TRBJ2-3, with the D gene too uncertain to name. The sample comprised blood. The TCR sequence derives from a woman aged 25 to 39 in good health. The DNA reads as follows: TGCGCCAGCAGCCAAGTAACACCCGGGGATACGCAGTATTTT. This yields the protein CASSQVTPGDTQYF.